This T cell receptor (beta chain) was retrieved from a study of T cell repertoires in cytomegalovirus infection. Germline loops: CDR1 SGHTA, CDR2 FQGNSA. V was pared by 5 bases and J by 2 bases, with 16 bases between. The CDR3 runs 17 residues. Regarding this clonotype: The antigen is undetermined.

TCRdb redid the calling of the reads with MiXCR, one entry per CDR3 protein. Of approximately 110,000 distinct CDR3 sequences in the sample, about 33% were seen once. The sequenced sample was CD8+ T cells from cultured PBMCs, obtained from culture after CMV antigen stimulation. The chain joins TRBV7-2 to TRBJ1-6; no reliable D call. The receptor was isolated from a human donor in good health (CMV status not recorded). Some clones in this sample may be carry-over from other donors' samples. The CDR3 DNA reads as TGTGCCAGCAGCCCCTACCCTCCCGGTCCCTATAATTCACCCCTCCACTTT. Translating gives CASSPYPPGPYNSPLHF. The variable domain in full, with the rest retrieved from reference TRBV7-2 and TRBJ1-6, is GAGVSQSPSNKVTEKGKDVELRCDPISGHTALYWYRQSLGQGLEFLIYFQGNSAPDKSGLPSDRFSAERTGGSVSTLTIQRTQQEDSAVYLCASSPYPPGPYNSPLHFGNGTRLTVT.